The next 10 T cell receptor beta chains were all read from a single sample in a study of cytomegalovirus exposure and HLA in healthy donors. PCR employed 60 Vbeta and 13 Jbeta primers. Assay: immunoSEQ multiplex PCR; the TCRdb copy retains only in-frame clones and omits some. The table shows under 250,000 clones, with 70% to 90% occurring only once. The source material was PBMCs. The receptor set was obtained from a human donor in good health.

V is TRBV19 and J is TRBJ2-7; 14 bases agree with TRBD2. V shed 7 bases, J shed 1 base, and the junction held 3 bases outside the gene matches. Germline CDR1 is LNHDA and CDR2 is SQIVND (reference sequence). This CDR3 comprises 15 residues. The CDR3: CASKTSGRGSYEQYF. The DNA for the CDR3 is TGTGCCAGTAAGACTAGCGGGAGGGGATCCTACGAGCAGTACTTC. The full variable domain, in which reference TRBV19 and TRBJ2-7 provide the parts outside the CDR3, is DGGITQSPKYLFRKEGQNVTLSCEQNLNHDAMYWYRQDPGQGLRLIYYSQIVNDFQKGDIAEGYSVSREKKESFPLTVTSAQKNPTAFYLCASKTSGRGSYEQYFGPGTRLTVT.

The J gene is TRBJ2-7, the V gene TRBV4-1; 8 bases align to TRBD2. The CDR3 has 16 amino acids. The germline gives CDR1 MGHRA, CDR2 YSYEKL. V was clipped by 3 bases and J by 2 bases; unmatched bases: 9. The CDR3 region has the DNA TGCGCCAGCAGCCACGGCGGACTAGCCCCAGCCTACGAGCAGTACTTC. Protein: CASSHGGLAPAYEQYF.

CDR3 in amino acids: CSVHPGGTEAFF. The CDR3 region has the DNA TGCAGCGTACATCCCGGGGGCACTGAAGCTTTCTTT. This chain joins TRBV29-1 and TRBJ1-1; possibly TRBD1 for D (5 bases). Germline-derived CDR1 and CDR2 are SQVTM and ANQGSEA. The CDR3 length is 12 residues. Trimming left V 6 bases short and J 4 bases short, with 12 bases between. Using reference TRBV29-1 and TRBJ1-1 for the parts outside the CDR3, the full variable domain is SAVISQKPSRDICQRGTSLTIQCQVDSQVTMMFWYRQQPGQSLTLIATANQGSEATYESGFVIDKFPISRPNLTFSTLTVSNMSPEDSSIYLCSVHPGGTEAFFGQGTRLTVV.

This clone was counted between two and nine times. The chain is built from TRBV7-2 and TRBJ2-5; tentative D call: TRBD1 (6 bases). The CDR3 length is 15 residues. Germline V lookup: CDR1 SGHTA, CDR2 FQGNSA. The ends were cut back, 5 bases at V and 2 bases at J, with 15 bases in the middle. CDR3 amino acids: CASSLYRDGQETQYF. The CDR3 nucleotides read TGTGCCAGCAGCCTTTACAGGGATGGGCAAGAGACCCAGTACTTC. Full variable domain (outside the CDR3, taken from reference TRBV7-2 and TRBJ2-5): GAGVSQSPSNKVTEKGKDVELRCDPISGHTALYWYRQSLGQGLEFLIYFQGNSAPDKSGLPSDRFSAERTGGSVSTLTIQRTQQEDSAVYLCASSLYRDGQETQYFGPGTRLLVL.

As regards this clone: One end of the junction varies from germline; a read error may be responsible. The gene calls are TRBV7-9 and TRBJ1-2; 7 positions agree with TRBD1. This CDR3 has 14 amino acids. CDR1 is SEHNR and CDR2 is FQNEAQ in the germline V gene (reference sequence). The CDR3 DNA reads as TGTTCCAGCAGCCTCTCAGAGGGGGCCTATGGCTACACCTTC. As protein: CSSSLSEGAYGYTF.

A remark on this clone: Its ends do not fully match the called genes, so a read error is possible. The chain employs TRBV7-9 and TRBJ2-1; 13 nucleotides match TRBD2. This CDR3 spans 16 amino acids. The germline V gene encodes CDR1 SEHNR and CDR2 FQNEAQ (reference sequence). CDR3 coding DNA: TGTTCCAGCAGCCCAGAACTAGCGGGAGGGAACAATGAGCAGTTCTTC. As protein: CSSSPELAGGNNEQFF. The full variable domain, with the rest looked up from reference TRBV7-9 and TRBJ2-1, is DTGVSQNPRHKITKRGQNVTFRCDPISEHNRLYWYRQTLGQGPEFLTYFQNEAQLEKSRLLSDRFSAERPKGSFSTLEIQRTEQGDSAMYLCSSSPELAGGNNEQFFGPGTRLTVL.

V usage is TRBV27 and J usage is TRBJ2-7; maybe TRBD2 (6 bases). Trimming shortened V by 6 bases and J by 0 bases, and 18 bases separated the two germline ends. The CDR3 totals 16 residues. Germline V CDR1 and CDR2: MNHEY, SMNVEV (reference sequence). CDR3 DNA: TGTGCCAGCAGAGTTGCAACGGGAGAGCACTCCTACGAGCAGTACTTC. As protein: CASRVATGEHSYEQYF.

The chain employs TRBV7-3 and TRBJ2-5; TRBD1 is a possible D gene (6 bases). From germline, CDR1 is SGHTA and CDR2 FQGTGA. This CDR3 is built from 14 residues. V shed 5 bases and J shed 2 bases, with 12 bases lying between them. CDR3 residues: CASSLLGGQETQYF. In DNA, the CDR3 is TGTGCCAGCAGCCTCCTAGGGGGACAAGAGACCCAGTACTTC.

V and J are TRBV9 and TRBJ2-7; 9 bases are shared with TRBD1. The CDR3 has 15 residues. V lost 2 bases to trimming and J lost 2 bases; unmatched junction nucleotides: 5. Germline V lookup: CDR1 SGDLS, CDR2 YYNGEE. DNA of the CDR3: TGTGCCAGCAGCGTTGGGACAGGGATTACCTACGAGCAGTACTTC. Protein sequence: CASSVGTGITYEQYF.

This chain joins TRBV6-5 and TRBJ2-1, with a weak D call TRBD2 (5 bases). The germline V gene has CDR1 MNHEY and CDR2 SVGAGI. V lost 0 bases to trimming and J lost 6 bases, with 9 bases between them. The CDR3 sequence is 14 residues long. CDR3 nucleotide sequence: TGTGCCAGCAGTTACTCGAGTGGGAGCAATGAGCAGTTCTTC. Its protein is CASSYSSGSNEQFF.